The T cell receptor (beta chain) under discussion was sequenced for a study of shared clonotypes between healthy human individuals. Background on the study: Donors had three CD4 naive, three CD4 memory, two CD8 naive and one CD8 memory plate apiece.

General study results and limits: Rarefaction showed that sequencing of sorted subsets was incomplete (despite large depth). Shared clonotypes: about 5% naive CD4, 3% to 3.5% naive CD8, around 2.2% memory CD4, more than 0.3% memory CD8.

At a deep level, the assay was run. Using immunoSEQ multiplex PCR, the repertoire was profiled, and TCRdb retains in-frame clones only, with some absent. The sample consists of approximately 100,000 clones, 68% of them appearing once. In regard to this clone: Its antigen is as yet unknown.

V gave up 5 bases and J gave up 0 bases, with 11 bases separating them. Germline CDR1 and CDR2: SGHAT and FQNNGV. There are 16 residues in the CDR3. The sequence was collected from a woman under 40 in good health. Specimen: memory CD8+ T cells sorted from blood. Subset denoted: CD45RO+ cells pooled with CCR7-negative TemRA cells. The rearrangement uses TRBV11-2 and TRBJ2-6; D is undetermined. The CDR3 region is CASSLIDDSGANVLTF. CDR3 bases: TGTGCCAGCAGCCTTATTGACGACTCTGGGGCCAACGTCCTGACTTTC.